The 24 T cell receptor beta chains reported below all come from one sample, sequenced in a study of T cell responses to AZD1222 COVID-19 vaccine. The data were produced by immunoSEQ multiplex PCR, yet TCRdb's version contains in-frame clones alone and is incomplete. The data hold nearly 110,000 clones, with about 90% observed a single time. The sample was peripheral blood, taken 28 days after the second AZD1222 dose. Receptor source: an adult who received the AZD1222 COVID-19 vaccine.

V and J are TRBV27 and TRBJ2-7, with TRBD2 matching over 7 bases. The J segment lost 0 bases and the V segment lost 7 bases, leaving 9 bases of the junction unmatched. The germline V gene has CDR1 MNHEY and CDR2 SMNVEV (reference sequence). The CDR3 extends over 15 amino acids. The CDR3 sequence is CASKYQRGSSYEQYF. The CDR3 DNA sequence: TGTGCCAGCAAATACCAGCGGGGTAGCTCCTACGAGCAGTACTTC.

The rearrangement links TRBV18 to TRBJ1-2; 9 bases map to TRBD1. V shed 4 bases and J 3 bases; nucleotides not matched to a gene: 3. The CDR3 runs to 14 residues. CDR1 is KGHSH, CDR2 LQKENI, per germline. The CDR3 region has the DNA TGTGCCAGCTCACTCGGGGACAGGGACTATGGCTACACCTTC. It translates to CASSLGDRDYGYTF.

The chain joins TRBV2 to TRBJ2-7; D might be TRBD1 (6 bases). Per the germline V gene, CDR1 is SNHLY and CDR2 is FYNNEI. V gave up 6 bases and J gave up 6 bases, with 24 bases separating them. The CDR3 has 16 amino acids. CDR3 sequence (DNA): TGTGCCAGCAGGACTCGGGCCCGCCCAGGGGTGGGCGAGCAGTACTTC. Residues: CASRTRARPGVGEQYF.

The rearrangement links TRBV27 to TRBJ2-3; 14 bases line up with TRBD2. In germline, CDR1 is MNHEY, CDR2 SMNVEV (reference sequence). V lost 6 bases and J lost 3; bases outside the gene matches: 11. The CDR3 is 18 residues long. CDR3 amino acids: CASSRARLAGGRTDTQYF. CDR3 in DNA: TGTGCCAGCAGCCGAGCCCGACTAGCGGGAGGGCGAACAGATACGCAGTATTTT.

The V call is TRBV5-4, the J call TRBJ1-4, with D unresolved. The germline gives CDR1 SGHNT, CDR2 YYREEE (reference sequence). This CDR3 is built from 14 residues. V lost 3 bases to trimming and J lost 4 bases, with 10 bases between them. CDR3 residues: CASSSEAVNEKLFF. For the CDR3, the DNA is TGTGCCAGCAGCTCGGAAGCAGTTAATGAAAAACTGTTTTTT.

This chain joins TRBV29-1 and TRBJ1-1, with unresolved D. The CDR3 sequence is 13 residues long. Germline V gene sequence: CDR1 SQVTM, CDR2 ANQGSEA. Trimming shortened V by 3 bases and J by 0 bases, and 8 bases separated the two germline ends. CDR3 sequence reads: CSVEKVMNTEAFF. DNA for the CDR3: TGCAGCGTTGAGAAGGTAATGAACACTGAAGCTTTCTTT.

The V call is TRBV2, the J call TRBJ2-7; 7 bases map to TRBD1. The ends lost 6 bases at V and 4 bases at J; junction bases unmatched: 9. CDR3 length: 14 amino acids. Germline CDR1 is SNHLY and CDR2 is FYNNEI. CDR3 protein: CASRGMTGKYEQYF. The CDR3 nucleotides are TGTGCCAGCAGAGGAATGACAGGGAAATACGAGCAGTACTTC. The variable domain in full, completed from reference TRBV2 and TRBJ2-7, reads EPEVTQTPSHQVTQMGQEVILRCVPISNHLYFYWYRQILGQKVEFLVSFYNNEISEKSEIFDDQFSVERPDGSNFTLKIRSTKLEDSAMYFCASRGMTGKYEQYFGPGTRLTVT.

V gene TRBV19 combines with J gene TRBJ1-4; D may be TRBD1 (6 bases). The V gene's germline CDR1 is LNHDA and CDR2 SQIVND (reference sequence). V was clipped by 7 bases and J by 10 bases, with 16 bases between them. This CDR3 has 13 amino acids. This CDR3 reads CASMGQGIGKLFF. CDR3 bases: TGTGCCAGTATGGGGCAGGGGATCGGAAAACTGTTTTTT.

The V and J genes are TRBV11-3 and TRBJ2-3; D ambiguous. This CDR3 spans 12 amino acids. Trimming stripped 6 bases from V and 6 bases from J, with 10 bases between. Germline-derived CDR1 and CDR2 are SGHNT and YENEEA. As DNA, the CDR3 is TGTGCCAGCAGTACCTATGGGGATACGCAGTATTTT. It translates to CASSTYGDTQYF.

The rearrangement uses TRBV15 and TRBJ2-2, with TRBD2 as a possible D gene (6 bases). CDR1 is LNHNV and CDR2 is YYDKDF in the germline V gene (reference sequence). The V gene lost 7 bases and the J gene lost 0 bases, with 18 bases spanning the gap. The CDR3 has 17 residues. The chain's CDR3 is CATTSGRRVANTGELFF. In nucleotides, the CDR3 is TGTGCCACCACCTCAGGCAGGAGGGTAGCGAACACCGGGGAGCTGTTTTTT. Combining the CDR3 with reference TRBV15 and TRBJ2-2 gives the whole variable domain DAMVIQNPRYQVTQFGKPVTLSCSQTLNHNVMYWYQQKSSQAPKLLFHYYDKDFNNEADTPDNFQSRRPNTSFCFLDIRSPGLGDTAMYLCATTSGRRVANTGELFFGEGSRLTVL.

The chain recombines TRBV6-2 or TRBV6-3 with TRBJ2-1; 14 positions agree with TRBD2. Germline CDR1 and CDR2: MNHEY and SVGEGT. V shed 2 bases and J 10 bases; nucleotides not matched to a gene: 4. CDR3 length equals 15 residues. CDR3 sequence reads: CASSYRLAGGREQFF. Here the CDR3 DNA reads TGTGCCAGCAGTTACCGACTAGCGGGAGGGAGGGAGCAGTTCTTC.

The chain couples TRBV3-1 (or the pseudogene TRBV3-2) to TRBJ2-3; 10 bases agree with TRBD2. The junction had 7 bases not matched to a gene; V was cut back by 4 bases and J by 6 bases. Per germline, CDR1 LGHDT and CDR2 YNNKEL (reference sequence). The CDR3 is 15 residues long. CDR3 sequence: CASSRAGGPADTQYF. The CDR3 region has the DNA TGTGCCAGCAGCCGAGCGGGAGGGCCTGCGGATACGCAGTATTTT.

This chain connects TRBV11-3 to TRBJ2-7; D possibly corresponds to TRBD1 (5 bases). Germline V gene lookup returns CDR1 SGHNT and CDR2 YENEEA. The CDR3 contains 13 residues. Between the trimmed V and J ends, which lost 1 base and 3 bases, there was a span of 7 bases. The CDR3 DNA reads as TGTGCCAGCAGCTTAGCAGGGAACTACGAGCAGTACTTC. Amino acids: CASSLAGNYEQYF.

The chain couples TRBV28 to TRBJ1-5, with D uncertain. The CDR3 is 16 residues long. The germline V gene encodes CDR1 MDHEN and CDR2 SYDVKM. The V end lost 5 bases, the J end lost 4 bases, and 18 bases lay between the germline ends. CDR3 loop: CASSPAVKVTNQPQHF. Here the CDR3 DNA reads TGTGCCAGCAGTCCCGCGGTAAAGGTAACGAATCAGCCCCAGCATTTT.

This chain links TRBV18 with TRBJ2-7; D gene unclear. Germline-derived CDR1 and CDR2 are KGHSH and LQKENI. This CDR3 spans 16 amino acids. The V and J ends lost 4 bases and 1 base respectively, with 17 bases between them. DNA of the CDR3: TGTGCCAGCTCACAAAAAACGGGTTTCAATTCCTACGAGCAGTACTTC. Encoded protein: CASSQKTGFNSYEQYF.

V and J are TRBV4-1 and TRBJ2-7; D is perhaps TRBD1 or TRBD2 (5 bases each). CDR1 and CDR2 from the germline V gene are MGHRA and YSYEKL. The V end lost 1 base, the J end lost 5 bases, and 15 bases lay between the germline ends. The CDR3 has 15 amino acids. As DNA, the CDR3 is TGCGCCAGCAGCCAAGGAGCAGGGAGTTTCCACGAGCAGTACTTC. It is translated as CASSQGAGSFHEQYF.

The CDR3 loop reads CASSAGLQGAVLTGELFF. CDR3 coding DNA: TGTGCCAGTAGTGCGGGTTTACAGGGGGCCGTTCTAACCGGGGAGCTGTTTTTT. The chain recombines TRBV19 with TRBJ2-2; 9 bases align to TRBD1. After removal of 5 bases from V and 5 bases from J, the junction contained 15 bases not matched to a gene. The CDR3 loop spans 18 amino acids. Germline lookup yields CDR1 LNHDA and CDR2 SQIVND (reference sequence).

The chain carries TRBV10-2 and TRBJ1-6, with D uncertain. Germline CDR1 reads WSHSY; CDR2 reads SAAADI. V dropped 8 bases and J dropped 10 bases, with 12 bases sitting between them. The CDR3 spans 12 residues. In nucleotides, the CDR3 is TGCGCCAGCCTTGGACCGAACTCACCCCTCCACTTT. This sequence encodes CASLGPNSPLHF.

V gene TRBV27 combines with J gene TRBJ2-1, with D perhaps TRBD1 or TRBD2 (6 bases each). V gave up 8 bases and J gave up 7 bases, with 12 bases separating them. CDR1 and CDR2 (germline): MNHEY, SMNVEV (reference sequence). The CDR3 loop spans 12 amino acids. DNA for the CDR3: TGTGCCAGCGGGGGGCGCGGGAATGAGCAGTTCTTC. Translated, it gives CASGGRGNEQFF.

The chain joins TRBV7-8 to TRBJ2-7; 8 nucleotides agree with TRBD1. Germline values: CDR1 SGHVS, CDR2 FQNEAQ. After removal of 5 bases from V and 3 bases from J, the junction contained 6 bases not matched to a gene. This CDR3 region has 14 residues. This CDR3 reads CASSQTGVSYEQYF. The CDR3, as DNA: TGTGCCAGCAGCCAGACAGGGGTCAGCTACGAGCAGTACTTC.

The rearrangement uses TRBV4-3 and TRBJ2-1; D perhaps matches TRBD2 (5 bases). The germline V gene encodes CDR1 LGHNA and CDR2 YSLEER. The germline V and J ends were trimmed by 1 base and 4 bases, with 20 bases remaining between them. There are 18 residues in the CDR3. Written as DNA, the CDR3 is TGCGCCAGCAGCCAAGGTGGACTTCTTCTCTCGGTTTACAATGAGCAGTTCTTC. Protein: CASSQGGLLLSVYNEQFF.

V usage is TRBV3-1 (or the pseudogene TRBV3-2) and J usage is TRBJ2-3, with a weak D call TRBD1 (5 bases). The CDR3 is 15 residues long. Germline values: CDR1 LGHDT, CDR2 YNNKEL (reference sequence). V gave up 3 bases and J gave up 0 bases, with 10 bases separating them. The CDR3 nucleotides are TGTGCCAGCAGCCAGGGGCCCAGTAGCACAGATACGCAGTATTTT. Its translation: CASSQGPSSTDTQYF.

V is TRBV2 and J is TRBJ2-7; 10 bases align to TRBD1. CDR3 length: 15 amino acids. Trimming at V came to 7 bases and at J to 1 base, leaving 7 bases not matched to a gene. CDR1 SNHLY and CDR2 FYNNEI come from the germline V gene. The CDR3 spells CASTGTGVGSYEQYF. The CDR3 DNA reads as TGTGCCAGCACCGGGACAGGGGTAGGGTCCTACGAGCAGTACTTC.

The rearrangement joins TRBV5-1 to TRBJ1-2, with 7 bases aligning to TRBD1. The J segment lost 6 bases and the V segment lost 2 bases, leaving 16 bases of the junction unmatched. Germline V CDR1 and CDR2: SGHRS, YFSETQ. The CDR3 is 17 residues long. CDR3 nucleotides: TGCGCCAGCAGCTTCTCTGCCGACAGGGCCTCTCAGGATGGCTACACCTTC. This sequence encodes CASSFSADRASQDGYTF.